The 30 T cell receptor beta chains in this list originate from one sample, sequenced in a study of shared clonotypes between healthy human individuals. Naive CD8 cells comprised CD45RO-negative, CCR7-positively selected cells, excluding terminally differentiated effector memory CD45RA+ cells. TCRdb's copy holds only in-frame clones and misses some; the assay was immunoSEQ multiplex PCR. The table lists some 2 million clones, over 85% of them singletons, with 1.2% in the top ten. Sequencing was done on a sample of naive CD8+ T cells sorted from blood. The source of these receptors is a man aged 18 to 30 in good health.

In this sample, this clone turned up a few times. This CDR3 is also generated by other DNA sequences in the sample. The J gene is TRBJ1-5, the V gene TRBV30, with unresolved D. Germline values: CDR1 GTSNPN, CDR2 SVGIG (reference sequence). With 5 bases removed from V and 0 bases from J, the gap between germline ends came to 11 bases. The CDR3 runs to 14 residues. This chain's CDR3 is CAWGTENSNQPQHF. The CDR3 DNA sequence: TGTGCCTGGGGCACGGAGAATAGCAATCAGCCCCAGCATTTT.

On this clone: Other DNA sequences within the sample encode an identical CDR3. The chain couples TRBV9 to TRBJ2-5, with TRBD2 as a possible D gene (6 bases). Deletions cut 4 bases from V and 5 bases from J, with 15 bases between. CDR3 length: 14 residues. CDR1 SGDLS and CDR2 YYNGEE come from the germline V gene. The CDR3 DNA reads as TGTGCCAGCAGCCCCAGTGGAGGGCGGGAGACCCAGTACTTC. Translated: CASSPSGGRETQYF.

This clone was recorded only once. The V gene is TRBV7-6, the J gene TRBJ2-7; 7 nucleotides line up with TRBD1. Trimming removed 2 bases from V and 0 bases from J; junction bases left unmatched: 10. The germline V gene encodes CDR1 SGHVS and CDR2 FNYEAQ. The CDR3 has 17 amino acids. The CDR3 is CASSLYGGAGGSYEQYF. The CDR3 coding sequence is TGTGCCAGCAGCTTATACGGCGGCGCAGGGGGCTCCTACGAGCAGTACTTC.

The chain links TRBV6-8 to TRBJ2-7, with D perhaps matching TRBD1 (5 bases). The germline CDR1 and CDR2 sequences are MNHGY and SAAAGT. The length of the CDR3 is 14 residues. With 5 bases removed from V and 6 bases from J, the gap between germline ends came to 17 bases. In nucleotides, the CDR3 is TGTGCCAGCAGTCCAAGGGGATTACGGCGCGAGCAGTACTTC. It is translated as CASSPRGLRREQYF.

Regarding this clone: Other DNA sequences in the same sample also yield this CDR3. CDR3 loop: CASTGNYEQYF. CDR3 nucleotide sequence: TGTGCCAGCACTGGCAATTACGAGCAGTACTTC. This chain uses TRBV6-5 with TRBJ2-7; D unresolved. This CDR3 spans 11 amino acids. Trimming removed 7 bases at V and 4 bases at J, with 8 bases between. CDR1 and CDR2 (germline): MNHEY, SVGAGI.

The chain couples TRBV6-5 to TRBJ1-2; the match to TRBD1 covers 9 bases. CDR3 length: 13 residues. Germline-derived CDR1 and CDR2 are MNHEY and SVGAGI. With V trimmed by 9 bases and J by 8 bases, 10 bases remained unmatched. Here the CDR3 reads CASSPQGAFGYTF. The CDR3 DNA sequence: TGTGCCAGTTCCCCACAGGGGGCTTTCGGCTACACCTTC.

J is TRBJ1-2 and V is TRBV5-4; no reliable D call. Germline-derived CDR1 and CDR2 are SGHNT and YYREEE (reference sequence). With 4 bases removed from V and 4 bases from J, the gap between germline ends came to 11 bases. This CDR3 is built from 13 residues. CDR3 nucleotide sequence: TGTGCCAGCAGCCCAGGCGACATCTATGGCTACACCTTC. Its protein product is CASSPGDIYGYTF. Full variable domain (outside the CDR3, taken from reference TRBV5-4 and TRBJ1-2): ETGVTQSPTHLIKTRGQQVTLRCSSQSGHNTVSWYQQALGQGPQFIFQYYREEENGRGNFPPRFSGLQFPNYSSELNVNALELDDSALYLCASSPGDIYGYTFGSGTRLTVV.

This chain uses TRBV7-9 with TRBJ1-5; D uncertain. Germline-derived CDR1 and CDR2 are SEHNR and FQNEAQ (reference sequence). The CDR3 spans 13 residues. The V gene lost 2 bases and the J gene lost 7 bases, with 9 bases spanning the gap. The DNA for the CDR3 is TGTGCCAGCAGCTTAATCGAAGGGCAGCCCCAGCATTTT. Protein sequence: CASSLIEGQPQHF.

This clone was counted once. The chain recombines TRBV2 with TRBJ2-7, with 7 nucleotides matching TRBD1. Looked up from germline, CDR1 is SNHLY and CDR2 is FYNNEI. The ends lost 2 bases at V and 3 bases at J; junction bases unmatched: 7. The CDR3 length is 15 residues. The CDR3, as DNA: TGTGCCAGCAGTGAACGAGGGACAGCTGTCTACGAGCAGTACTTC. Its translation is CASSERGTAVYEQYF. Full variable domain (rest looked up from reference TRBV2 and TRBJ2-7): EPEVTQTPSHQVTQMGQEVILRCVPISNHLYFYWYRQILGQKVEFLVSFYNNEISEKSEIFDDQFSVERPDGSNFTLKIRSTKLEDSAMYFCASSERGTAVYEQYFGPGTRLTVT.

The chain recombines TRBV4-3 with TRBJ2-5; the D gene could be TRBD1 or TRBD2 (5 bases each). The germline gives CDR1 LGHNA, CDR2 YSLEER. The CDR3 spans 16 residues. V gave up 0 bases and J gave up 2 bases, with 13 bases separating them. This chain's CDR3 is CASSQDLVGEQETQYF. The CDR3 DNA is TGCGCCAGCAGCCAAGATCTAGTGGGGGAGCAAGAGACCCAGTACTTC.

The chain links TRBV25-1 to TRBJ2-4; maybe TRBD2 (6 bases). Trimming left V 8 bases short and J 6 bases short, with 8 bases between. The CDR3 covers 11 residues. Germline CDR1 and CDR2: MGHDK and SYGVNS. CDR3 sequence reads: CASSGGNIQYF. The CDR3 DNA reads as TGTGCCAGCTCCGGGGGAAACATTCAGTACTTC.

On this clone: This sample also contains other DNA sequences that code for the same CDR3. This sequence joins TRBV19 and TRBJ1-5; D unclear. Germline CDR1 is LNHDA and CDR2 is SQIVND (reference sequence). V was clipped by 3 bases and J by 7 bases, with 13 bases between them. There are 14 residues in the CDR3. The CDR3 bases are TGTGCCAGTAGTATTTTCGGGGATGGCCAGCCCCAGCATTTT. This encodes CASSIFGDGQPQHF.

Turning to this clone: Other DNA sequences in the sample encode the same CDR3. Here the CDR3 reads CASSPGTSGGDTQYF. DNA for the CDR3: TGTGCCAGCAGCCCCGGGACTAGCGGCGGAGATACGCAGTATTTT. The rearrangement links TRBV7-2 to TRBJ2-3, with 11 positions matching TRBD2. Germline lookup yields CDR1 SGHTA and CDR2 FQGNSA. This CDR3 spans 15 amino acids. V gave up 5 bases and J gave up 5 bases; unmatched junction bases: 6.

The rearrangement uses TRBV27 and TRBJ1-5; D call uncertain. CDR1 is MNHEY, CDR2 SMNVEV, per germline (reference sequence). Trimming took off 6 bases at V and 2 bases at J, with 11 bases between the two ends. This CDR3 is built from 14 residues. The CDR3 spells CASRVGYGNQPQHF. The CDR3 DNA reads TGTGCCAGCAGAGTCGGGTACGGCAATCAGCCCCAGCATTTT.

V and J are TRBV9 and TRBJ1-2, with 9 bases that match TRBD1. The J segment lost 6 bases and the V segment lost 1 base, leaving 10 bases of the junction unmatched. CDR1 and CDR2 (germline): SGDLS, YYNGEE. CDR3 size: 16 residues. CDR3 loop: CASSVNRQGDYDGYTF. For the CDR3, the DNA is TGTGCCAGCAGCGTAAATCGACAGGGGGACTATGATGGCTACACCTTC.

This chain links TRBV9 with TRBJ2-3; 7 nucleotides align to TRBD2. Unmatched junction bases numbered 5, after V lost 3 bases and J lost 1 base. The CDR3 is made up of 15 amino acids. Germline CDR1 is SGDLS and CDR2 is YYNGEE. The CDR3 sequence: CASSASSGGTDTQYF. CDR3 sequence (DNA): TGTGCCAGCAGCGCCTCTAGCGGAGGCACAGATACGCAGTATTTT. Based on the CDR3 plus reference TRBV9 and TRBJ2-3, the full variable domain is DSGVTQTPKHLITATGQRVTLRCSPRSGDLSVYWYQQSLDQGLQFLIQYYNGEERAKGNILERFSAQQFPDLHSELNLSSLELGDSALYFCASSASSGGTDTQYFGPGTRLTVL.

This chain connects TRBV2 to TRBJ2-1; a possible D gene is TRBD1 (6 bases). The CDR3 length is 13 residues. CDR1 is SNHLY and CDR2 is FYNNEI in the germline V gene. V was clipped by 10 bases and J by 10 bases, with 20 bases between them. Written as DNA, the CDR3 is TGTGCCACGCTCCGGGACAATTCTGAGGAGCAGTTCTTC. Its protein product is CATLRDNSEEQFF.

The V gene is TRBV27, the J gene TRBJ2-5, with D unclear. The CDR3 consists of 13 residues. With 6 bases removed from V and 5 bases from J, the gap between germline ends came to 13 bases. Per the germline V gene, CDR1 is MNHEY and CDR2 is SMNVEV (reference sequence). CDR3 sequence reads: CASSSILGETQYF. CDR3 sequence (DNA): TGTGCCAGCAGCTCGATCCTAGGGGAGACCCAGTACTTC.

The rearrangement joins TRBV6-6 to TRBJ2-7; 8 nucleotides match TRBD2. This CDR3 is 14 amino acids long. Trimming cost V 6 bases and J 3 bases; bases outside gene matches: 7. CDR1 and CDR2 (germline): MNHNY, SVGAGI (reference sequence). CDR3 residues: CASRSGTRVYEQYF. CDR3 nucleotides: TGTGCCAGCAGATCCGGGACTAGGGTCTACGAGCAGTACTTC.

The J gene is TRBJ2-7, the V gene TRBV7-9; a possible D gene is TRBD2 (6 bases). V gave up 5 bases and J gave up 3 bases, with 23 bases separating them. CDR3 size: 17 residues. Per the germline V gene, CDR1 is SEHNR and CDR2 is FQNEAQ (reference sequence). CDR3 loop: CASSPGVLGQIIYEQYF. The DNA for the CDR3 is TGTGCCAGCAGCCCGGGGGTGTTGGGGCAGATAATCTACGAGCAGTACTTC.

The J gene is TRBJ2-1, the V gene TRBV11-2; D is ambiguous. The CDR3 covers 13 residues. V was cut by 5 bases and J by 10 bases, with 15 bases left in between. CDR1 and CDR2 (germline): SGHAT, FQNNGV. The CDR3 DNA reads TGTGCCAGCAGCCCTGAAGTTAAATACGAGCAGTTCTTC. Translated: CASSPEVKYEQFF.

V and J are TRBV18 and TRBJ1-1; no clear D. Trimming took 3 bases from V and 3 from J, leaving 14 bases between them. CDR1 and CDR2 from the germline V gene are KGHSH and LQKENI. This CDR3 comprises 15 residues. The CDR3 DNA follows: TGTGCCAGCTCACCCCCCAGGAGCGTGGACACTGAAGCTTTCTTT. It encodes CASSPPRSVDTEAFF.

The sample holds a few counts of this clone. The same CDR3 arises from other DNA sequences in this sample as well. The CDR3 here is CASSYEQGYEQYF. The CDR3 DNA is TGTGCCAGCAGTTACGAACAGGGCTACGAGCAGTACTTC. J is TRBJ2-7 and V is TRBV6-5, with D perhaps matching TRBD1 (6 bases). Trimming stripped 2 bases from V and 3 bases from J, with 8 bases between. The CDR3 loop spans 13 amino acids. The V gene's germline CDR1 is MNHEY and CDR2 SVGAGI.

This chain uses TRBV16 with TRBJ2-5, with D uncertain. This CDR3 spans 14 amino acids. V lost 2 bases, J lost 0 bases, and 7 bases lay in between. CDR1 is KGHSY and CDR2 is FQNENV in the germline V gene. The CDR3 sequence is CASSQTYDQETQYF. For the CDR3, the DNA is TGTGCCAGCAGCCAAACGTACGACCAAGAGACCCAGTACTTC.

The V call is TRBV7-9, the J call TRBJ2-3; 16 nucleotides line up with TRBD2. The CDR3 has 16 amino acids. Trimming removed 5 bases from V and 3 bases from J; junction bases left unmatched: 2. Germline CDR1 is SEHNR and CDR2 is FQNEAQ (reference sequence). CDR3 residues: CASSAGLAGGTDTQYF. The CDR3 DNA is TGTGCCAGCAGCGCGGGACTAGCGGGGGGGACAGATACGCAGTATTTT.

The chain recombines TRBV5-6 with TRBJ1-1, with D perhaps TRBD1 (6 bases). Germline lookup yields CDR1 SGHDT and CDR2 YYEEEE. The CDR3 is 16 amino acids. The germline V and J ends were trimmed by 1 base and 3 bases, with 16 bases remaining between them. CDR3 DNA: TGTGCCAGCAGCTTGTTGAGGGGGGGTTCGTACACTGAAGCTTTCTTT. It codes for CASSLLRGGSYTEAFF.

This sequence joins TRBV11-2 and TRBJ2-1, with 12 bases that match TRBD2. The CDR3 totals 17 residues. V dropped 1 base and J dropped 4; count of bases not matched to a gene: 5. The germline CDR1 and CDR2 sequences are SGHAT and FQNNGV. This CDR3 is CASSLGTSGGLYNEQFF. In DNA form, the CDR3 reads TGTGCCAGCAGCTTAGGTACTAGCGGGGGGTTATACAATGAGCAGTTCTTC.

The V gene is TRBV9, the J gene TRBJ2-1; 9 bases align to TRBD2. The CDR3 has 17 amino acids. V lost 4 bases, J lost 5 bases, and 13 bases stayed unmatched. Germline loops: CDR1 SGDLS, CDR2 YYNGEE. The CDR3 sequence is CASSTPVISGRNNEQFF. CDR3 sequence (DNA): TGTGCCAGCAGCACCCCGGTGATTAGCGGGAGAAACAATGAGCAGTTCTTC.

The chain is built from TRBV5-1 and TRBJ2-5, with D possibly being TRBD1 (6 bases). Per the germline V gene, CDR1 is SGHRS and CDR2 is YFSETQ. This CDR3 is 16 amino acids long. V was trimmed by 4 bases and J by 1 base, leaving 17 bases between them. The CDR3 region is CASSLWTATPQETQYF. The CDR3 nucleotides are TGCGCCAGCAGCCTTTGGACAGCTACACCCCAAGAGACCCAGTACTTC.

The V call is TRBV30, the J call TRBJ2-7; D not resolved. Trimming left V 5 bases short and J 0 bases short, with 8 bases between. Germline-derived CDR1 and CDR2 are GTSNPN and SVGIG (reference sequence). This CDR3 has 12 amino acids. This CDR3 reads CAWRATSYEQYF. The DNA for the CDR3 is TGTGCCTGGCGGGCTACCTCCTACGAGCAGTACTTC. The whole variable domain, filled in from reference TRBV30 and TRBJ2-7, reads SQTIHQWPATLVQPVGSPLSLECTVEGTSNPNLYWYRQAAGRGLQLLFYSVGIGQISSEVPQNLSASRPQDRQFILSSKKLLLSDSGFYLCAWRATSYEQYFGPGTRLTVT.